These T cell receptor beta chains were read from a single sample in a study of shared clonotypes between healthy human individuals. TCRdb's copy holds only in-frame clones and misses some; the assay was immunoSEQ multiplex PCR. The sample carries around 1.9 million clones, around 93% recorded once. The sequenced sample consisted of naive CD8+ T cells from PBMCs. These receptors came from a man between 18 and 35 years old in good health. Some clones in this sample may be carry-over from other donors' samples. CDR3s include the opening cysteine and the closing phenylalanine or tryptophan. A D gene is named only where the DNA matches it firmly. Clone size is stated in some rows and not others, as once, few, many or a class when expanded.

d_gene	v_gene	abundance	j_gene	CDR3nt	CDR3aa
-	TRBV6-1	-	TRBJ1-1	TGTGCCAGCAGTGAGGGTGGAGGGTGGGATTGGGGTCGCACTGAAGCTTTCTTT	CASSEGGGWDWGRTEAFF
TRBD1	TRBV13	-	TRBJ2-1	TGTGCCAGCAGCTTCACAAAGGGGGCCCAAATGTGGCAGTTCTTC	CASSFTKGAQMWQFF
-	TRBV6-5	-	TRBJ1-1	TGTGCCAGCAGTTACGCCCCCGACAGCTTGAACACTGAAGCTTTCTTT	CASSYAPDSLNTEAFF
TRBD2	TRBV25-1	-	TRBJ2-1	TGTGCCAGCAGTGAATGGGGGGGCTCCTACAATGAGCAGTTCTTC	CASSEWGGSYNEQFF
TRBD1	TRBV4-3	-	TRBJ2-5	TGCGCCAGCAGCCCAAGGACAGGGGTTTACCAAGAGACCCAGTACTTC	CASSPRTGVYQETQYF
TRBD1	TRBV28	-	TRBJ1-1	TGTGCCAGCAGTTCCCACGACAGGGGGCCGGAGAACACTGAAGCTTTCTTT	CASSSHDRGPENTEAFF
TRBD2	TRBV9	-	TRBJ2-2	TGTGCCAGCAGCGTAGGTGGCGGGAGGGCTACTTGGGAGCTGTTTTTT	CASSVGGGRATWELFF
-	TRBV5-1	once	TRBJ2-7	TGCGCCAGCAGCCTCCTTAGCTCCTACGAGCAGTACTTC	CASSLLSSYEQYF
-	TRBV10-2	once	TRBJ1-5	TGCGCCAGCAGTGACAGACTGTATAGCAATCAGCCCCAGCATTTT	CASSDRLYSNQPQHF
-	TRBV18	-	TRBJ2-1	TGTGCCAGCTCACCACCGGGTTACGATGAGCAGTTCTTC	CASSPPGYDEQFF
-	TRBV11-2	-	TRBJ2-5	TGTGCCAGCTCTGGGGAAGCGATCCAAGAGACCCAGTACTTC	CASSGEAIQETQYF
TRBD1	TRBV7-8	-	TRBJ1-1	TGTGCCAGCAGCAGAGATGGACAGGGAGAGGAAAACACTGAAGCTTTCTTT	CASSRDGQGEENTEAFF
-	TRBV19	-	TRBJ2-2	TGTGCCAGTATCCCCCTGGGGGGCGGTTACACCGGGGAGCTGTTTTTT	CASIPLGGGYTGELFF
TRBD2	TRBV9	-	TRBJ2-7	TGTGCCAGCAGCGTAGCGGGCAGCGGGAGGGCCTACGAGCAGTACTTC	CASSVAGSGRAYEQYF
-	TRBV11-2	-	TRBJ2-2	TGTGCCAGCAGTTTGACGGACCGATTTCAAGGCGAGTCCGGGGAGCTGTTTTTT	CASSLTDRFQGESGELFF
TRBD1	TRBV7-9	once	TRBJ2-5	TGTGCCAGCAGCGTCTACTACAGGGGGCCGGTGGAGACCCAGTACTTC	CASSVYYRGPVETQYF
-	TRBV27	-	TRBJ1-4	TGTGCCAGCAGCCTCTACTCCCGACTGGCCGAAAAACTGTTTTTT	CASSLYSRLAEKLFF
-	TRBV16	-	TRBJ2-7	TGTGCCAGCAGCCAACCCGCCTACGAGCAGTACTTC	CASSQPAYEQYF
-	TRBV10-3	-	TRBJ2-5	TGTGCCATCAGCCCAGGGGAAGAGACCCAGTACTTC	CAISPGEETQYF
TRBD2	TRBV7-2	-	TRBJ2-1	TGTGCCAGCAGCCGGAGGGCTAGCGGTTACAATGAGCAGTTCTTC	CASSRRASGYNEQFF